This T cell receptor beta chain was profiled in a study of identical twins. V lost 0 bases to trimming and J lost 5 bases, with 19 bases between them. The CDR3 runs to 17 residues. CDR1 is MNHEY and CDR2 is SVGAGI in the germline V gene. TCRdb re-called the 5' RACE reads through MiXCR, storing one row per CDR3 protein. The sample yields 310,000 or so distinct CDR3 sequences, roughly 8.6% seen once. There are a few counts of this clonotype. The same sample was also used in a study of yellow fever vaccine responses in identical twins. From that paper: Reported findings indicate that twins' vaccine T cell responses seemed partially convergent, partially personalized.

Specimen: memory (CD45RO+) T cells sorted from blood. The TCR was taken from a woman younger than 30 in good health. The gene calls are TRBV6-5 and TRBJ2-5; the D is unclear. CDR3 DNA sequence: TGTGCCAGCAGTTACTCGCGCCCACTCCACGTCTCGGAGACCCAGTACTTC. Protein product: CASSYSRPLHVSETQYF.